A single sample gave rise to the 12 T cell receptor beta chains below, sequenced in a study of cytomegalovirus exposure and HLA in healthy donors. Assay: immunoSEQ multiplex PCR; the TCRdb copy retains only in-frame clones and omits some. Here the sample spans around 70,000 clones, around 95% being singletons. The sequencing sample was made of PBMCs. These receptors were taken from a man aged 18 to 30 in good health and CMV-seronegative.

The table lists this clone with a few counts. The chain couples TRBV23-1 to TRBJ1-5; 11 bases align to TRBD1. TRBV23-1 is an ORF; its function is uncertain. The trim removed 5 bases at V and 7 bases at J, leaving 7 bases unmatched. The CDR3 loop spans 15 amino acids. The CDR3 sequence: CASSRGQGGKQPQHF. CDR3 sequence (DNA): TGCGCCAGCAGTAGGGGACAGGGGGGTAAACAGCCCCAGCATTTT.

The rearrangement joins TRBV6-1 to TRBJ1-5; tentative D call: TRBD1 (6 bases). The germline gives CDR1 MNHNS, CDR2 SASEGT. Trimming took off 1 base at V and 5 bases at J, with 9 bases between the two ends. The CDR3 runs to 14 residues. The CDR3 nucleotides are TGTGCCAGCAGTGAAGGGCCAGGGGATCAGCCCCAGCATTTT. It specifies CASSEGPGDQPQHF.

The V call is TRBV6-5, the J call TRBJ1-2; possible D gene TRBD1, 5 bases. V was trimmed by 5 bases and J by 6 bases, leaving 19 bases between them. Germline loops: CDR1 MNHEY, CDR2 SVGAGI. This CDR3 contains 15 residues. This CDR3 reads CASSARGGFANGYTF. For the CDR3, the DNA is TGTGCCAGCAGTGCGCGCGGGGGGTTCGCGAATGGCTACACCTTC.

The CDR3 bases are TGTGCCAGCACCGACGGGACAGGGGGCACGGCTAATGAAAAACTGTTTTTT. Encoded protein: CASTDGTGGTANEKLFF. This chain joins TRBV2 and TRBJ1-4, with 12 positions matching TRBD1. The V segment lost 7 bases and the J segment 3 bases; nucleotides outside the gene matches: 9. The CDR3 is 17 amino acids. CDR1 and CDR2 from the germline V gene are SNHLY and FYNNEI.

This chain links TRBV2 with TRBJ2-5; 9 nucleotides agree with TRBD1. This CDR3 spans 17 amino acids. The J segment lost 2 bases and the V segment lost 3 bases, leaving 10 bases of the junction unmatched. Germline V gene data show CDR1 as SNHLY and CDR2 as FYNNEI. The chain's CDR3 is CASSDPKGGQGQETQYF. The CDR3 DNA follows: TGTGCCAGCAGTGATCCGAAGGGGGGACAGGGACAAGAGACCCAGTACTTC.

The chain has TRBV5-1 and TRBJ2-4; D might be TRBD2 (5 bases). There are 13 residues in the CDR3. Germline values: CDR1 SGHRS, CDR2 YFSETQ. V was clipped by 4 bases and J by 5 bases, with 10 bases between them. The CDR3 DNA reads as TGCGCCAGCAGCGCGGTCGGGGAAAACATTCAGTACTTC. Encoded protein: CASSAVGENIQYF.

The chain links TRBV5-5 to TRBJ1-2; D uncertain. The V end was cut by 0 bases, the J end by 4 bases, with 13 bases between. CDR1 and CDR2 from the germline V gene are SGHKS and YYEKEE (reference sequence). This CDR3 has 15 amino acids. The CDR3 sequence is CASSLAEGPLYGYTF. The CDR3 bases are TGTGCCAGCAGCTTGGCGGAGGGCCCTCTCTATGGCTACACCTTC.

This clone was found once. The chain links TRBV2 to TRBJ1-5; TRBD1 matches at 8 bases. There are 14 residues in the CDR3. Germline CDR1 is SNHLY and CDR2 is FYNNEI. The junction had 7 bases not matched to a gene; V was cut back by 6 bases and J by 6 bases. The CDR3 is CASSGGQGFQPQHF. The CDR3 DNA follows: TGTGCCAGCAGCGGAGGACAGGGTTTTCAGCCCCAGCATTTT. Looking up the rest from reference TRBV2 and TRBJ1-5 gives the full variable domain: EPEVTQTPSHQVTQMGQEVILRCVPISNHLYFYWYRQILGQKVEFLVSFYNNEISEKSEIFDDQFSVERPDGSNFTLKIRSTKLEDSAMYFCASSGGQGFQPQHFGDGTRLSIL.

This chain uses TRBV27 with TRBJ1-5, with TRBD1 identical over 7 bases. Germline CDR1 reads MNHEY; CDR2 reads SMNVEV (reference sequence). This CDR3 is built from 13 residues. The V gene end was trimmed by 4 bases and the J gene end by 7 bases; junction bases not matched to a gene: 4. The CDR3: CASSSRGRQPQHF. The CDR3 DNA follows: TGTGCCAGCAGTTCGAGGGGGCGGCAGCCCCAGCATTTT.

The V gene is TRBV25-1, the J gene TRBJ1-2; possible D gene TRBD1, 6 bases. Germline V gene data show CDR1 as MGHDK and CDR2 as SYGVNS. Trimming shortened V by 7 bases and J by 2 bases, and 8 bases separated the two germline ends. This CDR3 has 12 residues. CDR3 protein: CASNTGNYGYTF. For the CDR3, the DNA is TGTGCCAGCAACACAGGGAACTATGGCTACACCTTC.

V usage is TRBV6-5 and J usage is TRBJ1-1; D may be TRBD1 (6 bases). Looked up from germline, CDR1 is MNHEY and CDR2 is SVGAGI. The CDR3 sequence is 14 residues long. Trimming removed 6 bases from V and 4 bases from J, with 15 bases in between. CDR3 DNA sequence: TGTGCCAGCAGCAGCGACAGGCCCGGCACTGAAGCTTTCTTT. Its protein product is CASSSDRPGTEAFF.

The rearrangement joins TRBV11-2 to TRBJ2-5; D is perhaps TRBD2 (5 bases). This CDR3 region has 17 residues. With 1 base removed from V and 3 bases from J, the gap between germline ends came to 18 bases. Germline V lookup: CDR1 SGHAT, CDR2 FQNNGV. DNA of the CDR3: TGTGCCAGCAGCTTAGCCCTTTTCGGGGAGACTGAAGAGACCCAGTACTTC. It is translated as CASSLALFGETEETQYF.